The present entry profiles one T cell receptor beta chain with its context. RNA extraction was followed by reverse transcription into cDNA, which acted as the sequencing template. This table comes from immunoSEQ multiplex PCR, and its TCRdb copy is limited to in-frame clones, with some not included. The sample lists around 82,000 clones, about 51% seen once, with 5.5% to 6% in the top ten. The sample is drawn from a study of CD8+ T cells in alopecia areata. Per germline, CDR1 MDHEN and CDR2 SYDVKM. The CDR3 extends over 14 amino acids. The ends were cut back, 3 bases at V and 5 bases at J, with 14 bases in the middle.

This receptor was identified in a human donor with alopecia areata. The source material was NKG2D-high CD8+ T cells sorted from blood. The chain is built from TRBV28 and TRBJ2-7; D is uncertain. CDR3 DNA: TGTGCCAGCAGTTTCTTTGATGCCACGCACGAGCAGTACTTC. Residues: CASSFFDATHEQYF.